One and the same sample provided the 16 T cell receptor beta chains below, sequenced in a study of OX40 agonist ivuxolimab in advanced cancers. Here immunoSEQ multiplex PCR was the method, and the copy in TCRdb shows in-frame clones only, minus some. The table records 35,000 to 50,000 clones, around 87% of them present only once. The sequencing here drew on CD4+ or CD8+ T cells sorted from blood, taken in a trial of the OX40 agonist ivuxolimab. The receptors here all came from an adult with an advanced solid tumor such as melanoma, head and neck, liver or kidney cancer.

The genes are TRBV12-2 and TRBJ1-1; the table assigns TRBD1, which was not confirmed against the DNA. TRBV12-2 is tagged as a pseudogene. The CDR3 sequence is 15 residues long. CDR3 region: CASRLGRDRGTEAFF. The DNA for the CDR3 is TGTGCAAGTCGCTTAGGCCGGGACAGGGGAACTGAAGCTTTCTTT.

The rearrangement uses TRBV27 and TRBJ2-1, with D perhaps TRBD2 (5 bases). The CDR3 loop spans 12 amino acids. Between the trimmed V and J ends, which lost 3 bases and 7 bases, there was a span of 7 bases. The V gene's germline CDR1 is MNHEY and CDR2 SMNVEV (reference sequence). The CDR3 sequence: CASSFPGNEQFF. The DNA for the CDR3 is TGTGCCAGCAGTTTTCCGGGAAATGAGCAGTTCTTC.

The V and J genes are TRBV27 and TRBJ2-7, with TRBD2 matching 9 bases. The CDR3 is 13 residues long. J was trimmed by 6 bases and V by 4 bases; bases with no gene match: 4. Germline values: CDR1 MNHEY, CDR2 SMNVEV (reference sequence). CDR3 protein: CASSWGLAGEQYF. Written as DNA, the CDR3 is TGTGCCAGCAGTTGGGGACTAGCAGGCGAGCAGTACTTC.

Concerning this clone itself: One end of the junction does not line up with germline, which may come from a read error. The rearrangement joins TRBV30 to TRBJ2-6; D gene uncertain. Germline CDR1 GTSNPN, CDR2 SVGIG (reference sequence). There are 13 residues in the CDR3. The CDR3, as DNA: TGTGCCTGGGAGACCTCTGGTGCCAACGTCCTGACTTTC. Protein: CAWETSGANVLTF.

The chain recombines TRBV27 with TRBJ1-1, with D tentatively TRBD1 (5 bases). The CDR3 extends over 14 amino acids. The germline gives CDR1 MNHEY, CDR2 SMNVEV (reference sequence). V was trimmed by 6 bases and J by 3 bases, leaving 14 bases between them. The CDR3 DNA sequence: TGTGCCAGCAGGCAGGGTTGGTGGGACACTGAAGCTTTCTTT. Protein product: CASRQGWWDTEAFF.

J is TRBJ2-7 and V is TRBV27; no reliable D call. CDR1 MNHEY and CDR2 SMNVEV come from the germline V gene (reference sequence). The CDR3 spans 14 residues. Trimming cost V 5 bases and J 2 bases, with 13 bases left between them. This chain's CDR3 is CASSGSPGPYEQYF. DNA of the CDR3: TGTGCCAGCAGTGGGTCGCCAGGCCCCTACGAGCAGTACTTC.

This chain connects TRBV5-1 to TRBJ1-1; D is unclear. The CDR3 has 13 amino acids. Looked up from germline, CDR1 is SGHRS and CDR2 is YFSETQ. V was pared by 0 bases and J by 3 bases, with 6 bases between. The CDR3, as DNA: TGCGCCAGCAGCTTGGTAAGGGACACTGAAGCTTTCTTT. This codes for CASSLVRDTEAFF.

This chain connects TRBV18 to TRBJ2-1; TRBD2 aligns across 12 bases. Germline V gene lookup returns CDR1 KGHSH and CDR2 LQKENI. The CDR3 runs 16 residues. The J segment lost 3 bases and the V segment lost 5 bases, leaving 5 bases of the junction unmatched. The CDR3, as DNA: TGTGCCAGCTCAGCCCAACTAGCGGGGGGCTACAATGAGCAGTTCTTC. This codes for CASSAQLAGGYNEQFF.

This chain joins TRBV9 and TRBJ2-5, with 7 bases matching TRBD2. This CDR3 contains 14 residues. Trimming took 3 bases from V and 3 from J; bases not matched to a gene: 5. Germline values: CDR1 SGDLS, CDR2 YYNGEE. The CDR3 reads CASSALASEETQYF. In DNA form, the CDR3 reads TGTGCCAGCAGCGCACTAGCGAGCGAAGAGACCCAGTACTTC.

V is TRBV5-1 and J is TRBJ2-5, with D hard to call. CDR3 length: 14 residues. V lost 1 base and J 5 bases, leaving 12 bases between the germline ends. The germline CDR1 and CDR2 sequences are SGHRS and YFSETQ. This chain's CDR3 is CASSLLSYLETQYF. The CDR3 DNA follows: TGCGCCAGCAGCTTGTTATCCTATCTGGAGACCCAGTACTTC.

This rearrangement joins TRBV14 to TRBJ2-1; 7 bases fit TRBD2. This CDR3 is 14 amino acids long. CDR1 SGHDN and CDR2 FVKESK come from the germline V gene. V was pared by 4 bases and J by 6 bases, with 6 bases of the junction left unmatched. Here the CDR3 reads CASSPMGGVNEQFF. The DNA for the CDR3 is TGTGCCAGCAGCCCGATGGGAGGGGTCAATGAGCAGTTCTTC.

J is TRBJ2-7 and V is TRBV5-4, with D perhaps given as TRBD1 or TRBD2 (5 bases each). This CDR3 region has 13 residues. The V and J ends lost 2 bases and 5 bases respectively, with 11 bases between them. Germline V lookup: CDR1 SGHNT, CDR2 YYREEE (reference sequence). Here the CDR3 reads CASSFGGSNEQYV. The CDR3 DNA follows: TGTGCCAGCAGCTTTGGGGGTTCCAACGAGCAGTACGTC.

With respect to this clone: This probably arose from a read error, given a far larger clone one base away. V and J are TRBV11-2 and TRBJ2-1, with 9 bases matching TRBD2. CDR3 length: 16 amino acids. Per germline, CDR1 SGHAT and CDR2 FQNNGV. The J segment lost 8 bases and the V segment lost 8 bases, leaving 16 bases of the junction unmatched. Here the CDR3 reads CASAGIAGALSYEQFF. The CDR3 region has the DNA TGTGCCAGCGCCGGCATAGCGGGAGCCCTTAGCTATGAGCAGTTCTTC.

The chain links TRBV10-2 to TRBJ2-7, with D unresolved. Germline loops: CDR1 WSHSY, CDR2 SAAADI. V lost 0 bases and J 4 bases, leaving 7 bases between the germline ends. The CDR3 consists of 13 residues. CDR3 protein: CASSESNQYEQYV. For the CDR3, the DNA is TGCGCCAGCAGTGAGTCTAACCAATACGAGCAGTACGTC.

V and J are TRBV27 and TRBJ2-5; D unclear. The V end lost 2 bases, the J end lost 2 bases, and 12 bases lay between the germline ends. This CDR3 has 15 residues. Germline CDR1 is MNHEY and CDR2 is SMNVEV (reference sequence). CDR3 protein: CASSLTDGRQETQYF. CDR3 DNA: TGTGCCAGCAGTTTAACCGACGGTAGACAAGAGACCCAGTACTTC.

This clone came up once. The chain couples TRBV13 to TRBJ2-1; TRBD1 is a possible D gene (7 bases). V lost 5 bases and J 3 bases, leaving 17 bases between the germline ends. Per the germline V gene, CDR1 is PRHDT and CDR2 is FYEKMQ (reference sequence). The CDR3 is 16 amino acids. The CDR3 DNA follows: TGTGCCAGCAGCCAGATGCAGGGGGGCTACTACAATGAGCAGTTCTTC. Translating it yields CASSQMQGGYYNEQFF.